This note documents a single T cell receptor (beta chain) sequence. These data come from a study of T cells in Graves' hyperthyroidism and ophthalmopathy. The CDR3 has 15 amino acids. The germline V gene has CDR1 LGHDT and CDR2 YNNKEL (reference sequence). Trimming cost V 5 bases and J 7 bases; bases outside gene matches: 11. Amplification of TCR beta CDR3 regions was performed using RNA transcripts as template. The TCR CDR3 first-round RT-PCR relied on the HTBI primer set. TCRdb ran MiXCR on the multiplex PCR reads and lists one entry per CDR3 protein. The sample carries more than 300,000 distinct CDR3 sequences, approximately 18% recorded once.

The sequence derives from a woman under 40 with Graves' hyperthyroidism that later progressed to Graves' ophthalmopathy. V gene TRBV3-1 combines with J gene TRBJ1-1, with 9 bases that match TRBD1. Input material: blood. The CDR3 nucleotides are TGTGCCAGCAGCACGCTACAGGGGGCGACGGGTGAAGCTTTCTTT. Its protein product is CASSTLQGATGEAFF.